This T cell receptor (beta chain) originates from a study of blood T cell repertoires in COVID-19. The wider study: The United States, Italy and Spain provided the acute and convalescent COVID-19 samples. T cells, B-cell-depleted T cells, or PBMCs supplied cDNA or gDNA.

This clone was recorded at least ten times. The CDR3 spans 14 residues. Germline loops: CDR1 MNHEY, CDR2 SMNVEV (reference sequence). With V trimmed by 2 bases and J by 3 bases, 4 bases remained unmatched. As originally analysed: By means of reference gene primer amplification, nucleated cell counts were estimated. TCRdb keeps only in-frame clones here, not all; method: immunoSEQ multiplex PCR. Clonal size and the V and J genes are those of that table, whereas D and trimming came from the DNA. Of 100,000 or so clones in the sample, around 75% were seen once. The source of this sequence is a human donor in a cohort sampled during active COVID-19. The chain links TRBV27 to TRBJ2-7; 7 nucleotides match TRBD2. The material sequenced was peripheral blood. The CDR3 sequence: CASSLVSSGYEQYF. The CDR3 DNA sequence: TGTGCCAGCAGTTTAGTTTCTAGCGGCTACGAGCAGTACTTC.